The subject of this entry is one T cell receptor (beta chain). Its antigen is not known. The entry originates in a study of T-cell memory formation after mild COVID-19. Study details: TCR clusters showed largely donor specificity. Study outcomes and limitations: Later expanders leaned CD4+, whereas day 15 to 85 contracting clones were balanced CD4/CD8. Memory sampled before infection contained some responding clones, suggesting cross-reactive memory joined.

In TCRdb, the 5' RACE reads were re-called with MiXCR into one record per CDR3 protein. The sample records roughly 350,000 distinct CDR3 sequences, 25% to 30% being singletons. There are 13 residues in the CDR3. V was pared by 2 bases and J by 5 bases, with 7 bases between. V usage is TRBV12-3 or TRBV12-4 and J usage is TRBJ2-1; D is perhaps TRBD2 (5 bases). Specimen: PBMCs or a T cell subset sorted from them (not recorded which). The origin of this receptor is an adult woman who had mild COVID-19 (a few samples of this study predate the infection). Cell type and time point are not known. CDR3 nucleotides: TGTGCCAGCAGTTTAACAGCGGACAATGAGCAGTTCTTC. The encoded protein is CASSLTADNEQFF.